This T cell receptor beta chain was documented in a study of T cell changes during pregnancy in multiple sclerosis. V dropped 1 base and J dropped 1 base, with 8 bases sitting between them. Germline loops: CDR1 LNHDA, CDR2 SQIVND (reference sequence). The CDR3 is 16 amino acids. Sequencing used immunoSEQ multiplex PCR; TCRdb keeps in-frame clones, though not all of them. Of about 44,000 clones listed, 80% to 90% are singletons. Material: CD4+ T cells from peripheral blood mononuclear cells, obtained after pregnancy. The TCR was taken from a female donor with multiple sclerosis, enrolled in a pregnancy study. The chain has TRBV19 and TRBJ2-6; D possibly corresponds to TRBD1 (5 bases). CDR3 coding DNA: TGTGCCAGTAGTATAGCTAAGGGGTCTGGGGCCAACGTCCTGACTTTC. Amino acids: CASSIAKGSGANVLTF.